The clone carrying this TCR beta chain was seen many times. Its antigen is not identified. The data originate from a study of CD8 T cells in ankylosing spondylitis. Molecular-barcoded quantitative 5'-RACE produced these TCR beta libraries. TCRdb analysed the 5' RACE reads with MiXCR anew, one entry per CDR3 protein. The sample has 250,000 to 400,000 distinct CDR3 sequences, roughly 11% seen once. The germline V gene encodes CDR1 ENHRY and CDR2 SYGVKD. This CDR3 has 16 residues. The V segment lost 1 base and the J segment 5 bases; nucleotides outside the gene matches: 8. Whole-study results and caveats: The clones that were linked to disease were reported to be significantly enriched in matched synovial fluid samples from ankylosing spondylitis patients.

The sequence derives from a female donor with ankylosing spondylitis or in good health (not recorded which). What was sequenced was blood, either unsorted or a sorted T cell fraction (not recorded which). The chain employs TRBV10-3 and TRBJ2-7; 10 bases are shared with TRBD1. CDR3 nucleotide sequence: TGTGCCATCAGTGAGTGGGCGGGACAGGGGAGAAACGAGCAGTACTTC. As protein: CAISEWAGQGRNEQYF.